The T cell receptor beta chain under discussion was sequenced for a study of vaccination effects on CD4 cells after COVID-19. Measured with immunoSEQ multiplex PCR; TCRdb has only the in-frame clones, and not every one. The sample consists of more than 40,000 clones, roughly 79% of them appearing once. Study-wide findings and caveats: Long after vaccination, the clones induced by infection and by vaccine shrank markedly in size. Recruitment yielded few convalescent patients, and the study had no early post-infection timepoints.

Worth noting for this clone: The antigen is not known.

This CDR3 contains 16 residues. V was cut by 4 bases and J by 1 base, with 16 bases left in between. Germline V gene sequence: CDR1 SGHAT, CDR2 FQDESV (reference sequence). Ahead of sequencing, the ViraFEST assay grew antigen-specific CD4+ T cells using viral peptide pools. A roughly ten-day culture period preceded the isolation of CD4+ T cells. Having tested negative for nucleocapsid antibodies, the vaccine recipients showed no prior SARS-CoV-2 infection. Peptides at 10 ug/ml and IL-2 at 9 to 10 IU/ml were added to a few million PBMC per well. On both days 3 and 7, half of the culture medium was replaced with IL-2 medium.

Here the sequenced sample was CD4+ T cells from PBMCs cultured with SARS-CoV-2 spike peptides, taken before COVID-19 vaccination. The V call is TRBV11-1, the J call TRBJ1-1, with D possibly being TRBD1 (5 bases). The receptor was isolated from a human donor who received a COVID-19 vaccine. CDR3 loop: CASSSTTGGRNTEAFF. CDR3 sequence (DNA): TGTGCCAGCAGCTCCACTACCGGGGGAAGGAACACTGAAGCTTTCTTT.